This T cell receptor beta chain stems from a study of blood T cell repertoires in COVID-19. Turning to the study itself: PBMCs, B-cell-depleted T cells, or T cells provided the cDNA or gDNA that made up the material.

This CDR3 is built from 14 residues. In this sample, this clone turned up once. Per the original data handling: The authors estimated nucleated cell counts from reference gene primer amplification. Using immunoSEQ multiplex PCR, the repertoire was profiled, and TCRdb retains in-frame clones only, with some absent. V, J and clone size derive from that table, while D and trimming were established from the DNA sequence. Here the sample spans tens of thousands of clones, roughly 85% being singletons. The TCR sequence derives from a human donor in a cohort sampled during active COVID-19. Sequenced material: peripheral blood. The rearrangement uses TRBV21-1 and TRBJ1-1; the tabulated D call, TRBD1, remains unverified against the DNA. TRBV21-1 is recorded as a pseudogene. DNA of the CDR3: TGTGCCAGCAGCAAAGGCAGGGGTCACACTGAAGCTTTCTTT. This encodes CASSKGRGHTEAFF.